This T cell receptor (beta chain) was captured in a study of blood T cell repertoires in COVID-19. Overall study: Samples representing acute and convalescent COVID-19 were sourced from the United States, Italy and Spain. From T cells, B-cell-depleted T cells, or PBMCs came the material, which was cDNA or gDNA.

The CDR3 spans 12 residues. Germline V gives CDR1 MNHEY, CDR2 SMNVEV (reference sequence). V was cut by 3 bases and J by 6 bases, with 9 bases left in between. Original processing methods: The assay estimated nucleated cells by amplifying reference gene primers. Here immunoSEQ multiplex PCR was the method, and the copy in TCRdb shows in-frame clones only, minus some. That table supplies the V and J calls and clone size; D and trimming were determined from the DNA. The repertoire holds about 200,000 clones, with around four fifths as singletons. Sequenced sample: peripheral blood. The chain links TRBV27 to TRBJ2-7, with no clear D. The TCR originated in a woman between 50 and 59 years old with active or convalescent COVID-19. CDR3 sequence (DNA): TGTGCCAGCAGTTTCCGGGTTGCCGAGCAGTACTTC. This gives the protein CASSFRVAEQYF.